This T cell receptor (beta chain) was found in a study of radiotherapy plus CTLA-4 blockade in lung cancer. Whole-study context: Patients showed objective responses in 18% of cases and disease control in just over 30%.

In regard to this clone: Its antigen is still unknown.

Study-wide results and limits: The best prediction of response reportedly came from early blood T cell clone dynamics, with interferon-beta. TCR clones from tumors expanded in blood after radiotherapy plus ipilimumab.

Chemo-refractory metastatic non-small-cell lung cancer patients received focal radiation with ipilimumab CTLA-4 blockade. The V gene end was trimmed by 3 bases and the J gene end by 5 bases; junction bases not matched to a gene: 7. Germline values: CDR1 SGHRS, CDR2 YFSETQ. The CDR3 runs 16 residues. Using immunoSEQ multiplex PCR, the repertoire was profiled, and TCRdb retains in-frame clones only, with some absent. The sample contains some 96,000 clones, around nine tenths of which appear only once. The rearrangement uses TRBV5-1 and TRBJ2-2; 10 positions agree with TRBD2. The TCR comes from a human donor with non-small cell lung cancer that progressed on radiotherapy plus ipilimumab. The sample consisted of peripheral blood, taken from a patient treated with radiotherapy plus ipilimumab. CDR3 nucleotides: TGCGCCAGCAGCTCTAGCGGGAGTCGGGTTACCGGGGAGCTGTTTTTT. Residues: CASSSSGSRVTGELFF.